A single sample is the source of the 3 T cell receptor beta chains below, sequenced in a study of cytomegalovirus exposure and HLA in healthy donors. The PCR used 60 Vbeta and 13 Jbeta primers. This table comes from immunoSEQ multiplex PCR, and its TCRdb copy is limited to in-frame clones, with some not included. The sample has 140,000 to 150,000 clones, roughly 74% seen once. Sequenced sample: PBMCs. Receptors originate from a woman aged 18-29 years in good health and CMV-seropositive.

The V and J genes are TRBV5-1 and TRBJ2-3; no firm D call. This CDR3 spans 15 amino acids. The V end lost 3 bases, the J end lost 4 bases, and 15 bases lay between the germline ends. CDR1 SGHRS and CDR2 YFSETQ come from the germline V gene. This CDR3 is CASSSSTASADTQYF. The CDR3 nucleotides read TGCGCCAGCAGCTCTTCGACGGCGAGCGCAGATACGCAGTATTTT.

This rearrangement joins TRBV30 to TRBJ2-1; 7 positions match TRBD2. V lost 2 bases, J lost 4 bases, and 8 bases stayed unmatched. CDR1 GTSNPN and CDR2 SVGIG come from the germline V gene (reference sequence). This CDR3 is built from 15 residues. The CDR3 region has the DNA TGTGCCTGGAGTAACCCAGTGGGGGGGTACAATGAGCAGTTCTTC. The encoded protein is CAWSNPVGGYNEQFF. Combining the CDR3 with reference TRBV30 and TRBJ2-1 gives the whole variable domain SQTIHQWPATLVQPVGSPLSLECTVEGTSNPNLYWYRQAAGRGLQLLFYSVGIGQISSEVPQNLSASRPQDRQFILSSKKLLLSDSGFYLCAWSNPVGGYNEQFFGPGTRLTVL.

The V gene is TRBV7-2, the J gene TRBJ2-5; no clear D. The J call is uncertain, as TRBJ2-7 better fits the DNA end. In germline, CDR1 is SGHTA, CDR2 FQGNSA. The CDR3 totals 15 residues. The CDR3 loop reads CASSFRHAPNYEQYF. The CDR3, as DNA: TGTGCCAGCAGCTTCCGTCACGCCCCCAACTACGAGCAGTACTTC.